This T cell receptor beta chain derives from a study of blood T cell repertoires in COVID-19. This clone was observed a single time. Trimming removed 6 bases from V and 0 bases from J, with 6 bases in between. The length of the CDR3 is 13 residues. The germline V gene encodes CDR1 MNHEY and CDR2 SMNVEV (reference sequence). Assay: immunoSEQ multiplex PCR; the TCRdb copy retains only in-frame clones and omits some. Among more than 150,000 clones listed, 86% were seen once. This TCR was sampled from a man aged 18 to 29 with acute or convalescent COVID-19. The genes are TRBV27 and TRBJ2-1; D might be TRBD2 (5 bases). Source material: peripheral blood. CDR3 sequence reads: CASRDFSYNEQFF. CDR3 bases: TGTGCCAGCAGGGACTTCTCCTACAATGAGCAGTTCTTC.